Listed here are 30 T cell receptor beta chains from one sample, sequenced in a study of human T cells and chemical hapten exposure. Using its own MiXCR run on the RACE reads, TCRdb lists one record per CDR3 protein. This sample has approximately 350,000 distinct CDR3 sequences; around 7% occur once, and the top ten carry 8% to 9%. Noted time point: patch test 1, 2 weeks after DPC sensitization. Treatment here: therapeutic diphenylcyclopropenone sensitization with weekly scalp DPC. Here the sequenced sample was whole blood, taken in connection with sensitization to the hapten diphenylcyclopropenone (DPC). The receptors shown here come from a woman between 18 and 29 years old with alopecia areata. Some clones in this sample may be carry-over from other donors' samples.

The chain uses TRBV10-3 and TRBJ1-6, with D unclear. With 0 bases removed from V and 4 bases from J, the gap between germline ends came to 10 bases. The germline CDR1 and CDR2 sequences are ENHRY and SYGVKD. The CDR3 consists of 16 residues. The CDR3 bases are TGTGCCATCAGTGAGTCGAATAGGGTATATAATTCACCCCTCCACTTT. It translates to CAISESNRVYNSPLHF.

CDR3 in amino acids: CASSLAEARGPDTQYF. Written as DNA, the CDR3 is TGTGCCAGCAGCTTGGCGGAGGCTCGTGGACCAGATACGCAGTATTTT. V usage is TRBV5-6 and J usage is TRBJ2-3, with D perhaps matching TRBD2 (5 bases). Deletions cut 0 bases from V and 4 bases from J, with 15 bases between. CDR3 size: 16 residues. In germline, CDR1 is SGHDT, CDR2 YYEEEE. The full variable domain, in which reference TRBV5-6 and TRBJ2-3 provide the parts outside the CDR3, is DAGVTQSPTHLIKTRGQQVTLRCSPKSGHDTVSWYQQALGQGPQFIFQYYEEEERQRGNFPDRFSGHQFPNYSSELNVNALLLGDSALYLCASSLAEARGPDTQYFGPGTRLTVL.

The chain is built from TRBV6-6 and TRBJ2-1; 10 nucleotides align to TRBD2. Germline V CDR1 and CDR2: MNHNY, SVGAGI (reference sequence). CDR3 length: 14 amino acids. The trim removed 2 bases at V and 10 bases at J, leaving 5 bases unmatched. CDR3 bases: TGTGCCAGCAGTTACCAGCTAGCGGGGGACGAGCAGTTCTTC. Its protein product is CASSYQLAGDEQFF.

This clonotype was recorded at least ten times. This rearrangement joins TRBV4-3 to TRBJ2-7; TRBD1 aligns across 7 bases. Trimming removed 1 base from V and 4 bases from J; junction bases left unmatched: 7. This CDR3 has 15 amino acids. Germline V lookup: CDR1 LGHNA, CDR2 YSLEER. Here the CDR3 DNA reads TGCGCCAGCAGCCAAGCGTGGGACAGCCTATACGAGCAGTACTTC. It yields the protein CASSQAWDSLYEQYF.

J is TRBJ2-5 and V is TRBV20-1; no reliable D call. This CDR3 has 11 amino acids. Germline V gene sequence: CDR1 DFQATT, CDR2 SNEGSKA (reference sequence). V was pared by 5 bases and J by 3 bases, with 7 bases between. The CDR3 spells CSAQHEETQYF. CDR3 coding DNA: TGCAGTGCTCAGCATGAAGAGACCCAGTACTTC.

This clonotype was found a few times. This sequence joins TRBV6-2 or TRBV6-3 and TRBJ2-7; tentatively, D is TRBD2 (6 bases). Germline values: CDR1 MNHEY, CDR2 SVGEGT. Trimming pared 2 bases from V and 6 bases from J, leaving 20 bases between. The CDR3 covers 16 residues. CDR3 DNA sequence: TGTGCCAGCAGTTACAGGACGGGGGACGCCAAACGCGAGCAGTACTTC. Protein product: CASSYRTGDAKREQYF.

There are many counts of this clonotype. The rearrangement uses TRBV2 and TRBJ1-5, with a tentative D call TRBD1 (5 bases). Trimming took 7 bases from V and 2 from J, leaving 15 bases between them. The CDR3 consists of 15 residues. The V gene's germline CDR1 is SNHLY and CDR2 FYNNEI. Written as DNA, the CDR3 is TGTGCCAGCATGGGGACCTACGGAGGCAATCAGCCCCAGCATTTT. It specifies CASMGTYGGNQPQHF.

There are a few counts of this clonotype. The rearrangement links TRBV7-2 to TRBJ1-6; a possible D gene is TRBD1 (5 bases). V was pared by 1 base and J by 2 bases, with 6 bases between. Germline V gene data show CDR1 as SGHTA and CDR2 as FQGNSA. The CDR3 has 15 residues. CDR3 in DNA: TGTGCCAGCAGCTTAGGACAGCCCTATAATTCACCCCTCCACTTT. Residues: CASSLGQPYNSPLHF. The entire variable domain, with the rest obtained from reference TRBV7-2 and TRBJ1-6, is as follows: GAGVSQSPSNKVTEKGKDVELRCDPISGHTALYWYRQSLGQGLEFLIYFQGNSAPDKSGLPSDRFSAERTGGSVSTLTIQRTQQEDSAVYLCASSLGQPYNSPLHFGNGTRLTVT.

This clonotype showed up just a few times. The chain combines TRBV9 with TRBJ2-5; D is perhaps TRBD2 (5 bases). This CDR3 contains 17 residues. V was trimmed by 0 bases and J by 5 bases, leaving 20 bases between them. Germline V gene lookup returns CDR1 SGDLS and CDR2 YYNGEE. CDR3 sequence reads: CASSVAGGFHLSETQYF. The CDR3 region has the DNA TGTGCCAGCAGCGTAGCTGGAGGATTTCATTTATCGGAGACCCAGTACTTC. The full variable domain, completed using reference TRBV9 and TRBJ2-5, is DSGVTQTPKHLITATGQRVTLRCSPRSGDLSVYWYQQSLDQGLQFLIQYYNGEERAKGNILERFSAQQFPDLHSELNLSSLELGDSALYFCASSVAGGFHLSETQYFGPGTRLLVL.

This chain connects TRBV5-1 to TRBJ2-7, with TRBD1 identical over 8 bases. V lost 0 bases and J lost 3; bases outside the gene matches: 5. Germline loops: CDR1 SGHRS, CDR2 YFSETQ. CDR3 size: 15 residues. CDR3 loop: CASSLVSGQGYEQYF. The CDR3, as DNA: TGCGCCAGCAGCTTGGTAAGCGGACAGGGCTACGAGCAGTACTTC.

This clonotype was seen many times. The chain combines TRBV25-1 with TRBJ1-6, with 10 bases fitting TRBD1. Germline loops: CDR1 MGHDK, CDR2 SYGVNS. The V and J ends lost 6 bases and 7 bases, in that order; junction bases with no gene match: 0. The CDR3 covers 13 residues. As DNA, the CDR3 is TGTGCCAGCAGGGACAGGGGGAATTCACCCCTCCACTTT. Translated: CASRDRGNSPLHF.

This clonotype showed up many times. The chain is built from TRBV10-3 and TRBJ2-1; TRBD1 is a possible D gene (5 bases). This CDR3 region has 14 residues. The V end lost 7 bases, the J end lost 1 base, and 11 bases lay between the germline ends. Per the germline V gene, CDR1 is ENHRY and CDR2 is SYGVKD. CDR3 bases: TGTGCCATCATGGCAGGGTTGTCCTACAATGAGCAGTTCTTC. Translation: CAIMAGLSYNEQFF.

This clonotype was detected only a few times. This chain uses TRBV12-3 or TRBV12-4 with TRBJ1-1, with a possible D match to TRBD1 (5 bases). The CDR3 covers 15 residues. Trimming took off 3 bases at V and 0 bases at J, with 11 bases between the two ends. CDR3 region: CASSFSAGLNTEAFF. The CDR3 DNA is TGTGCCAGCAGTTTCTCGGCAGGGTTGAACACTGAAGCTTTCTTT.

This clonotype has a single count. Compared with germline, one end of the junction differs, possibly owing to a read error. The rearrangement uses TRBV24-1 and TRBJ2-3; the match to TRBD1 covers 9 bases. Germline CDR1 and CDR2: KGHDR and SFDVKD. The CDR3 is 16 amino acids. For the CDR3, the DNA is TGTGCCACCAGTGATGCGGGACAGGGTGCATCAGATACGCTGTATTTT. This sequence encodes CATSDAGQGASDTLYF.

This clonotype was counted many times. This chain connects TRBV6-2 or TRBV6-3 to TRBJ1-2; TRBD1 is a possible D gene (5 bases). Germline CDR1 MNHEY, CDR2 SVGEGT. This CDR3 has 13 amino acids. Trimming took 4 bases from V and 6 from J, leaving 12 bases between them. CDR3 bases: TGTGCCAGCAGTTCAGGGACTCTGCATGGCTACACCTTC. The encoded protein is CASSSGTLHGYTF.

The J gene is TRBJ2-7, the V gene TRBV5-1; no firm D call. Germline assignment: CDR1 SGHRS and CDR2 YFSETQ. The germline V and J ends were trimmed by 4 bases and 0 bases, with 14 bases remaining between them. The CDR3 has 15 residues. The chain's CDR3 is CASSRNSENSYEQYF. The CDR3 DNA reads TGCGCCAGCAGCCGAAACTCGGAGAACTCCTACGAGCAGTACTTC. The whole variable domain, remainder taken from reference TRBV5-1 and TRBJ2-7, is KAGVTQTPRYLIKTRGQQVTLSCSPISGHRSVSWYQQTPGQGLQFLFEYFSETQRNKGNFPGRFSGRQFSNSRSEMNVSTLELGDSALYLCASSRNSENSYEQYFGPGTRLTVT.

The table lists this clonotype with a few counts. CDR3 bases: TGCAGTGCTAGAGATGGCCAGAGCGGGGGGGCCCACGAGCAGTACTTC. Amino acid sequence: CSARDGQSGGAHEQYF. The chain has TRBV20-1 and TRBJ2-7, with 10 nucleotides matching TRBD2. The CDR3 length is 16 residues. The junction had 10 bases not matched to a gene; V was cut back by 0 bases and J by 5 bases. The germline V gene has CDR1 DFQATT and CDR2 SNEGSKA (reference sequence).

This clonotype was seen a few times. V and J are TRBV10-3 and TRBJ2-2; TRBD1 aligns across 7 bases. This CDR3 is 15 amino acids long. The germline V gene has CDR1 ENHRY and CDR2 SYGVKD. With 6 bases clipped from V and 1 base from J, the junction kept 5 bases outside the gene matches. This CDR3 is CAIRNGQENTGELFF. The CDR3 bases are TGTGCCATCAGGAACGGACAGGAGAACACCGGGGAGCTGTTTTTT.

The J gene is TRBJ2-2, the V gene TRBV19; 8 bases are a match to TRBD2. With V trimmed by 5 bases and J by 6 bases, 11 bases remained unmatched. The CDR3 covers 16 residues. The germline CDR1 and CDR2 sequences are LNHDA and SQIVND (reference sequence). CDR3 sequence: CASSRLTGGAPGELFF. In nucleotides, the CDR3 is TGTGCCAGTAGTCGACTTACGGGGGGGGCCCCCGGGGAGCTGTTTTTT.

This clonotype showed up just a few times. V and J are TRBV2 and TRBJ2-3, with D possibly matching TRBD1 (6 bases). The germline V gene encodes CDR1 SNHLY and CDR2 FYNNEI. V was cut by 4 bases and J by 4 bases, with 6 bases left in between. The CDR3 runs to 12 residues. The CDR3 sequence is CASSAGADTQYF. The CDR3 nucleotides read TGTGCCAGCAGTGCAGGGGCAGATACGCAGTATTTT.

The chain uses TRBV29-1 and TRBJ1-3; D unclear. The CDR3 totals 10 residues. Trimming shortened V by 4 bases and J by 2 bases, and 0 bases separated the two germline ends. Per the germline V gene, CDR1 is SQVTM and CDR2 is ANQGSEA. CDR3 residues: CSVAGNTIYF. The CDR3 DNA reads TGCAGCGTTGCTGGAAACACCATATATTTT.

The J gene is TRBJ2-1, the V gene TRBV12-3 or TRBV12-4; TRBD1 might be the D (5 bases). The CDR3 is 14 residues long. V lost 2 bases and J 5 bases, leaving 10 bases between the germline ends. The CDR3 DNA follows: TGTGCCAGCAGTTTACTCCAGGGCCACAATGAGCAGTTCTTC. Protein product: CASSLLQGHNEQFF.

In its sample, this clonotype was seen a few times. The chain recombines TRBV5-5 with TRBJ1-4; 7 bases are shared with TRBD1. With V trimmed by 3 bases and J by 8 bases, 7 bases remained unmatched. This CDR3 is 14 amino acids long. Per germline, CDR1 SGHKS and CDR2 YYEKEE (reference sequence). The CDR3 sequence is CASSYTGANEKLFF. CDR3 nucleotides: TGTGCCAGCAGCTACACAGGGGCGAACGAAAAACTGTTTTTT.

This rearrangement joins TRBV20-1 to TRBJ1-5; possible D gene TRBD1, 5 bases. The CDR3 has 13 residues. The germline V and J ends were trimmed by 2 bases and 5 bases, with 10 bases remaining between them. CDR1 and CDR2 from the germline V gene are DFQATT and SNEGSKA (reference sequence). CDR3 sequence: CSARNRLDQPQHF. The CDR3 coding sequence is TGCAGTGCTAGAAACAGGTTAGATCAGCCCCAGCATTTT.

A few counts support this clonotype. CDR3 sequence reads: CASSFVGASLYTEAFF. The CDR3 coding sequence is TGTGCCAGCAGTTTTGTCGGGGCTTCCCTTTACACTGAAGCTTTCTTT. The J gene is TRBJ1-1, the V gene TRBV12-3 or TRBV12-4, with D maybe TRBD1 (5 bases). V was cut by 3 bases and J by 3 bases, with 17 bases left in between. CDR3 size: 16 residues.

The V and J genes are TRBV6-2 or TRBV6-3 and TRBJ2-5; TRBD1 aligns across 7 bases. CDR1 and CDR2 (germline): MNHEY, SVGEGT. J gave up 5 bases and V 6 bases, and 9 bases lay outside the gene matches. This CDR3 has 14 amino acids. The CDR3 DNA reads TGTGCCAGCAGCCCCGCCGGGACAGATGAGACCCAGTACTTC. Protein product: CASSPAGTDETQYF.

This clonotype has at least ten counts. This chain uses TRBV3-1 with TRBJ2-1; D gene uncertain. V lost 5 bases, J lost 5 bases, and 16 bases lay in between. Per the germline V gene, CDR1 is LGHDT and CDR2 is YNNKEL (reference sequence). The CDR3 length is 15 residues. CDR3: CASSTTRNGNNEQFF. Here the CDR3 DNA reads TGTGCCAGCAGCACTACTCGGAATGGGAACAATGAGCAGTTCTTC.

This clonotype was seen at least ten times. CDR3 coding DNA: TGCAGCGTCGGGACAGGGGCGGATGGGGCCAACGTCCTGACTTTC. Protein product: CSVGTGADGANVLTF. The chain employs TRBV29-1 and TRBJ2-6, with TRBD1 matching over 10 bases. V lost 6 bases to trimming and J lost 3 bases; unmatched junction nucleotides: 5. This CDR3 comprises 15 residues. Germline lookup yields CDR1 SQVTM and CDR2 ANQGSEA.

This clonotype was seen ten or more times. The DNA for the CDR3 is TGCAGTGCTAGAGGGACGGTTTTGGGCTATGGCTACACCTTC. Protein product: CSARGTVLGYGYTF. This chain connects TRBV20-1 to TRBJ1-2; the D is unclear. The CDR3 consists of 14 residues. Per the germline V gene, CDR1 is DFQATT and CDR2 is SNEGSKA (reference sequence). With 1 base removed from V and 4 bases from J, the gap between germline ends came to 13 bases.

The rearrangement links TRBV27 to TRBJ1-1; D is uncertain. Germline lookup yields CDR1 MNHEY and CDR2 SMNVEV (reference sequence). The V and J ends lost 5 bases and 5 bases respectively, with 12 bases between them. This CDR3 comprises 13 residues. The CDR3 loop reads CASSLRARTEAFF. The DNA for the CDR3 is TGTGCCAGCAGTCTGAGGGCGAGGACTGAAGCTTTCTTT.